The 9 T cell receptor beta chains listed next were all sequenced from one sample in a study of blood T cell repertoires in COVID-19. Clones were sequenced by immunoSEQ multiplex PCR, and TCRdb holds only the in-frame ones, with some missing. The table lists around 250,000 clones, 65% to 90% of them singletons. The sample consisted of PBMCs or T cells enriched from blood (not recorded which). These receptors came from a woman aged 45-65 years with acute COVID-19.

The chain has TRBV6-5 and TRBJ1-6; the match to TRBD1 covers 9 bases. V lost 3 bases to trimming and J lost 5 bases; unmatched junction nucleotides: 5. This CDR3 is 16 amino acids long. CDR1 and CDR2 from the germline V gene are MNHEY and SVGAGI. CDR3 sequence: CASSYTGGANNSPLHF. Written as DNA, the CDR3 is TGTGCCAGCAGTTATACAGGGGGCGCGAATAATTCACCCCTCCACTTT.

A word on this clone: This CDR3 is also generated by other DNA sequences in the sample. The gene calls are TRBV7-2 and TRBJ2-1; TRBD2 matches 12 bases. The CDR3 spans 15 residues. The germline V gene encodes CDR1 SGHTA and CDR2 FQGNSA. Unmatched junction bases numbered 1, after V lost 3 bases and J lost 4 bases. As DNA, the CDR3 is TGTGCCAGCAGCTTTACTAGCGGGGGGTACAATGAGCAGTTCTTC. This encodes CASSFTSGGYNEQFF.

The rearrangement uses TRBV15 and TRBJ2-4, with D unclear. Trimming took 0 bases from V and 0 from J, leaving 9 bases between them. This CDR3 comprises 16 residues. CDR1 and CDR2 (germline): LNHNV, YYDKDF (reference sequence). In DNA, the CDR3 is TGTGCCACCAGCAGAGATCATCAGGTAGCCAAAAACATTCAGTACTTC. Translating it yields CATSRDHQVAKNIQYF.

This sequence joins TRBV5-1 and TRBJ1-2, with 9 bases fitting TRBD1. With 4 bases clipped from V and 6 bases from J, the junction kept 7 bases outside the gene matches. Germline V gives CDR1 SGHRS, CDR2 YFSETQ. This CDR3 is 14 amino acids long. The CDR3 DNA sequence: TGCGCCAGCAGCCATGCGACAGGGGGGGATGGCTACACCTTC. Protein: CASSHATGGDGYTF.

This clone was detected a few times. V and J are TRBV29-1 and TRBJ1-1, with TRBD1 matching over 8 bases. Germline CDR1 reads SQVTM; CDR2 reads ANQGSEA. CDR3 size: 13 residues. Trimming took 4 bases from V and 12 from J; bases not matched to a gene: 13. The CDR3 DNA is TGCAGCGTTGGCCTCGACAGGGGCGAAGAAACTTTCTTT. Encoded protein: CSVGLDRGEETFF.

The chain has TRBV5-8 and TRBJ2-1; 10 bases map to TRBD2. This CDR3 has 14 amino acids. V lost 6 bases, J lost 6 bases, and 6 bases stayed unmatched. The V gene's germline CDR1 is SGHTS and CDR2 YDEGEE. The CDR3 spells CASISGGPGNEQFF. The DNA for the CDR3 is TGTGCCAGCATTAGCGGGGGGCCTGGCAATGAGCAGTTCTTC.

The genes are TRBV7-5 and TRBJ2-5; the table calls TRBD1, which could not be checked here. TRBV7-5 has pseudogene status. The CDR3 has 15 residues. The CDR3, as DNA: TGTGCCAGAAGTAGCACCCCGGACATCCAAGAGACCCAGTACTTC. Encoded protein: CARSSTPDIQETQYF.

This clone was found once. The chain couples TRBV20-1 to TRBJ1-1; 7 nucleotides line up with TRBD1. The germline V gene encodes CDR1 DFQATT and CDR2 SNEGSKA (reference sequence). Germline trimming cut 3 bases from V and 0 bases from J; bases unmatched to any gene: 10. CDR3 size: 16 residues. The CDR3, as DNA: TGCAGTGCTAGTGGACAGGTCGAGACCATGAACACTGAAGCTTTCTTT. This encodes CSASGQVETMNTEAFF.

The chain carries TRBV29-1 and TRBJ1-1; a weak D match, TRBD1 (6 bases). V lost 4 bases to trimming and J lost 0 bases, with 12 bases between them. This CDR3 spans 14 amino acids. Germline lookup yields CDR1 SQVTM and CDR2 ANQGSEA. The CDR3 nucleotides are TGCAGCGTTGGAAGGACAGTCATGAACACTGAAGCTTTCTTT. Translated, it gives CSVGRTVMNTEAFF. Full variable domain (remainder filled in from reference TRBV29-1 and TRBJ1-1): SAVISQKPSRDICQRGTSLTIQCQVDSQVTMMFWYRQQPGQSLTLIATANQGSEATYESGFVIDKFPISRPNLTFSTLTVSNMSPEDSSIYLCSVGRTVMNTEAFFGQGTRLTVV.